The 10 T cell receptor beta chains below were found in one sample sequenced in a study of human T cells and chemical hapten exposure (TCRdb year 2021). Libraries were made using RACE. For sequencing, a NextSeq 500 was employed. TCRdb cleaned the public reads at Q25 with fastp, built clones with MiXCR and kept in-frame beta chains. Rows with a matching CDR3 protein are joined into one entry that keeps the most common DNA and genes. Within this sample are 100,000 to 150,000 distinct CDR3 sequences, with approximately 9.5% of them counted one time only. The ten largest clonotypes hold around 2% of the sample. This sample's time point label indicates: healthy volunteer bleed at 2 weeks. Total RNA was extracted from unfractionated whole blood collected in Tempus Blood RNA tubes. Sample: whole blood. These TCRs come from a male donor in good health. Some clones in this sample may be carry-over from other donors' samples.

There are a few counts of this clonotype. This chain links TRBV7-6 with TRBJ1-5; TRBD1 is a possible D gene (5 bases). The CDR3 extends over 16 amino acids. V was cut by 1 base and J by 0 bases, with 10 bases left in between. The germline V gene encodes CDR1 SGHVS and CDR2 FNYEAQ. CDR3 nucleotides: TGTGCCAGCAGCTTAGGACAGTCTTCTAGCAATCAGCCCCAGCATTTT. Protein product: CASSLGQSSSNQPQHF.

This clonotype has at least ten counts. J is TRBJ2-1 and V is TRBV20-1, with 11 bases aligning to TRBD2. This CDR3 spans 12 amino acids. Per germline, CDR1 DFQATT and CDR2 SNEGSKA (reference sequence). Losses at the gene ends were 3 bases for V and 10 bases for J; bases not matched to a gene: 2. The CDR3 protein is CSASLAGGEQFF. In nucleotides, the CDR3 is TGCAGTGCTAGCCTAGCGGGAGGCGAGCAGTTCTTC.

The gene calls are TRBV7-2 and TRBJ1-5; 8 positions agree with TRBD1. The CDR3 has 16 amino acids. CDR1 is SGHTA and CDR2 is FQGNSA in the germline V gene. With 5 bases clipped from V and 2 bases from J, the junction kept 8 bases outside the gene matches. The CDR3 DNA follows: TGTGCCAGCAGCCCCAGGGGGCGAGGCGGCAATCAGCCCCAGCATTTT. This sequence encodes CASSPRGRGGNQPQHF.

This clonotype occurred many times. J is TRBJ2-2 and V is TRBV29-1; D is possibly TRBD2 (6 bases). This CDR3 is built from 16 residues. The V end lost 0 bases, the J end lost 7 bases, and 18 bases lay between the germline ends. Looked up from germline, CDR1 is SQVTM and CDR2 is ANQGSEA. CDR3 coding DNA: TGCAGCGTTGAAGATTCTCAGGGCGGGGACGTCGGGGAGCTGTTTTTT. Amino acids: CSVEDSQGGDVGELFF.

The V call is TRBV7-2, the J call TRBJ2-7, with TRBD1 matching 8 bases. The J segment lost 2 bases and the V segment lost 6 bases, leaving 3 bases of the junction unmatched. The CDR3 runs 13 residues. The V gene's germline CDR1 is SGHTA and CDR2 FQGNSA. Here the CDR3 reads CASRWTGTYEQYF. DNA of the CDR3: TGTGCCAGCAGATGGACAGGGACCTACGAGCAGTACTTC.

The table lists this clonotype with many counts. The genes are TRBV10-3 and TRBJ2-1; D is unresolved. V was cut by 5 bases and J by 0 bases, with 8 bases left in between. The CDR3 contains 14 residues. Germline values: CDR1 ENHRY, CDR2 SYGVKD. The CDR3 spells CAISNKDSYNEQFF. The CDR3 nucleotides read TGTGCCATCAGTAACAAGGACTCCTACAATGAGCAGTTCTTC.

The CDR3 region is CASSLTDSNQPQHF. Here the CDR3 DNA reads TGTGCCAGCAGCCTGACAGATAGCAATCAGCCCCAGCATTTT. This sequence joins TRBV5-5 and TRBJ1-5, with a tentative D call TRBD1 (5 bases). Germline CDR1 and CDR2: SGHKS and YYEKEE (reference sequence). Trimming stripped 4 bases from V and 0 bases from J, with 8 bases between. This CDR3 contains 14 residues.

This clonotype was counted at least ten times. The rearrangement joins TRBV9 to TRBJ2-1, with TRBD2 matching 9 bases. The CDR3 runs 21 residues. The germline gives CDR1 SGDLS, CDR2 YYNGEE. The V and J ends lost 0 bases and 0 bases, in that order; junction bases with no gene match: 16. CDR3 protein: CASSVAVTSGPKLSSYNEQFF. The DNA for the CDR3 is TGTGCCAGCAGCGTAGCTGTGACTAGCGGACCTAAACTAAGCTCCTACAATGAGCAGTTCTTC.

This clonotype was seen at least ten times. The chain joins TRBV9 to TRBJ2-5, with TRBD1 matching 7 bases. CDR1 and CDR2 (germline): SGDLS, YYNGEE. The CDR3 runs 15 residues. V dropped 3 bases and J dropped 6; count of bases not matched to a gene: 11. CDR3 amino acids: CASSAALGGLQTQYF. The CDR3 bases are TGTGCCAGCAGCGCAGCTCTAGGGGGCCTCCAGACCCAGTACTTC. Drawing the rest from reference TRBV9 and TRBJ2-5, the complete variable domain is DSGVTQTPKHLITATGQRVTLRCSPRSGDLSVYWYQQSLDQGLQFLIQYYNGEERAKGNILERFSAQQFPDLHSELNLSSLELGDSALYFCASSAALGGLQTQYFGPGTRLLVL.

There are many counts of this clonotype. The chain recombines TRBV11-2 with TRBJ2-7, with D possibly TRBD1 on 6 matching bases. The V gene lost 5 bases and the J gene lost 3 bases, with 8 bases spanning the gap. This CDR3 has 12 amino acids. Germline CDR1 is SGHAT and CDR2 is FQNNGV. The CDR3 reads CASSPRGYEQYF. As DNA, the CDR3 is TGTGCCAGCAGCCCCAGGGGCTACGAGCAGTACTTC.